What follows is one T cell receptor beta chain and its context. Its antigen is unidentified. The time point here: week 23, last vaccination. Each vaccine dose was 300 ug of mutant IDH1 20-mer peptide, with topical imiquimod. Sequencing was performed with immunoSEQ multiplex PCR; in TCRdb, only in-frame clones are kept and a portion is missing. The sample contains 65,000 or so clones, approximately 81% of which appear only once. The sample comes from a study of a mutant IDH1 vaccine in newly diagnosed glioma. Whole-study context: Patients, over weeks 1, 3, 5, 7, 11, 15, 19 and 23, received a total of eight vaccinations. Once 4-6 weeks had passed after radiotherapy alone, vaccination started, or it started with temozolomide cycles.

General study points: Changes in the top peripheral T cell clonotypes seemingly had no bearing on pseudoprogression.

The CDR3 extends over 14 amino acids. J lost 10 bases, V lost 2 bases, and 8 bases had no gene match. Germline assignment: CDR1 SNHLY and CDR2 FYNNEI. The chain couples TRBV2 to TRBJ2-1, with 7 bases that match TRBD2. The TCR sequence derives from a young man with glioma. The sample consisted of PBMCs, taken from a glioma patient whose treatment included an IDH1 peptide vaccine. CDR3 DNA sequence: TGTGCCAGCAGTGAATCCGGGGGGTGGTACGAGCAGTTCTTC. Translating it yields CASSESGGWYEQFF. The complete variable domain, with remaining parts taken from reference TRBV2 and TRBJ2-1, reads EPEVTQTPSHQVTQMGQEVILRCVPISNHLYFYWYRQILGQKVEFLVSFYNNEISEKSEIFDDQFSVERPDGSNFTLKIRSTKLEDSAMYFCASSESGGWYEQFFGPGTRLTVL.